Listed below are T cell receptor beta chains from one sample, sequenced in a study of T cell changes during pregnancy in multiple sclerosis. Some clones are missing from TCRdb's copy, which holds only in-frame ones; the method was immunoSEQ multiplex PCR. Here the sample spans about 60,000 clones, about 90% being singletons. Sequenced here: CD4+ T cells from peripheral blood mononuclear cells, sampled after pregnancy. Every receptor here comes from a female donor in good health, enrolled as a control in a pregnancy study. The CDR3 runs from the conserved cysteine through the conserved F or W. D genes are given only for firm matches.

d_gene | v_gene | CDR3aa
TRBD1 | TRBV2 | CASSESRDRGPGYTF
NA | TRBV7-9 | CATSRGGDQPQHF
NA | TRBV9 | CASSVAHSSDTIYF
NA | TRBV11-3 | CASSLGPLGTDTQYF
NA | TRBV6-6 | CASAPPGVLGTEAFF
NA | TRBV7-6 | CASSLAGGQPQHF
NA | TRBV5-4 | CASSLQGLLTEAFF
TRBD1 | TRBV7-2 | CASSLDRSGTGAIQPQHF
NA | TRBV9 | CASSAPGVDTQYF
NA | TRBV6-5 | CASRSHREGTEAFF
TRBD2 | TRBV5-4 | CASSSSTSGGPFSYEQYF
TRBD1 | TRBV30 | CAWDRGWSNQPQHF
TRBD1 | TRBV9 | CASSFRTGGGELFF
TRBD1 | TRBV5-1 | CASSPAPGTGATEAFF
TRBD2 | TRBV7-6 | CASSSQRGGRRTGELFF
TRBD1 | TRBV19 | CASSRTGMPPGEKLFF
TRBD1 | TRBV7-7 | CASSSGTGGAYEQYF
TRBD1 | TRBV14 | CASSQNLDRANTEAFF
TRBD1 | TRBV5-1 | CASSSGQSPYEQYF
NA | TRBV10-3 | CAIRGGQRGNTIYF
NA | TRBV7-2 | CASSLRFPRWTEAFF
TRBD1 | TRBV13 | CASSDRGQSSYEQYF
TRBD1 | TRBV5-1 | CASSPSGRTGFYTQYF
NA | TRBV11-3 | CASSLEAGSYEQYF
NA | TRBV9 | CASSARWENNEQFF
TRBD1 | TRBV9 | CASSVGQGGEKLFF
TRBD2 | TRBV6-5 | CASSSRAGGTDTQYF
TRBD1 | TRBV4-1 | CASSQSPGGSIYGYTF
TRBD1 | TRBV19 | CASSPGQTNTEAFF
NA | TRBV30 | CAWSVDRALNSPLHF
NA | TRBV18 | CASSREGRSGNTIYF
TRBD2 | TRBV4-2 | CASSQVVGGNSYNEQFF
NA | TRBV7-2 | CASSLATGDQYGYTF
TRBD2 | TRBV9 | CASSPGLAGTNTQYF
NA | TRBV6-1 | CASSAQGNTEAFF
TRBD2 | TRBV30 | CAWSVQGGGETQYF
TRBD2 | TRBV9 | CASSPTPQRGGLETQYF
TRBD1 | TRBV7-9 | CASSLGLTGHQHF
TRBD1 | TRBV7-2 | CASSYGTGAYNEQFF
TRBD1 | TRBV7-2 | CASSPSRDSQPQHF
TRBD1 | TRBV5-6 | CASSLDAGGRNQPQHF
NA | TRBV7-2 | CASSSRGLMNTEAFF
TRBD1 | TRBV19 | CASSIAPGGNSPLHF